The sample holds many counts of the clone carrying this T cell receptor beta chain. This entry is derived from a study of T-cell reconstitution after alpha-beta-depleted transplantation in children. The CDR3 contains 17 residues. From germline, CDR1 is MNHEY and CDR2 SVGEGT. Trimming took 0 bases from V and 1 from J, leaving 16 bases between them. A library of TCRbeta sequences, prepared with unique molecular identifiers, was generated. Each CDR3 protein gets one entry after TCRdb re-called the PCR reads with MiXCR. The sample yields 260,000 or so distinct CDR3 sequences, 12% seen once. The TCR was taken from a human donor who donated a stem cell graft to a child with acute lymphoblastic leukemia. The source was PBMCs from the stem cell graft donor, collected from the stem cell graft. V gene TRBV6-2 or TRBV6-3 combines with J gene TRBJ2-7; perhaps TRBD1 as D (6 bases). The CDR3 region has the DNA TGTGCCAGCAGTTACTCCCCGAACAGGGTCCGGTCCTACGAGCAGTACTTC. As protein: CASSYSPNRVRSYEQYF.